The 10 T cell receptor beta chains below come from one sample, sequenced in a study of blood T cell repertoires in COVID-19. Sequenced by immunoSEQ multiplex PCR; TCRdb stores in-frame clones only, minus some. In the table there are some 100,000 clones, 65% to 85% of which are singletons. What was sequenced was peripheral blood. The receptors here all came from a woman in her fifties or sixties with acute or convalescent COVID-19.

The chain uses TRBV28 and TRBJ1-1; tentatively, D is TRBD1 (6 bases). Germline V lookup: CDR1 MDHEN, CDR2 SYDVKM. The V and J ends lost 2 bases and 2 bases respectively, with 12 bases between them. There are 15 residues in the CDR3. CDR3 nucleotides: TGTGCCAGCAGTTTAGGGGGCACGGGTAACACTGAAGCTTTCTTT. Translated, it gives CASSLGGTGNTEAFF.

This chain links TRBV7-2 with TRBJ2-1, with 7 bases lining up with TRBD1. This CDR3 has 16 amino acids. Germline CDR1 SGHTA, CDR2 FQGNSA. J gave up 6 bases and V 4 bases, and 12 bases lay outside the gene matches. For the CDR3, the DNA is TGTGCCAGCAGCTCCTCCCCGGGACAGAGTTCCAATGAGCAGTTCTTC. It codes for CASSSSPGQSSNEQFF.

This clone has just one count. The J gene is TRBJ2-3, the V gene TRBV7-3; 11 nucleotides align to TRBD2. The length of the CDR3 is 15 residues. Germline assignment: CDR1 SGHTA and CDR2 FQGTGA. The V gene end was trimmed by 3 bases and the J gene end by 8 bases; junction bases not matched to a gene: 7. This CDR3 is CASSFSSGGAVTQYF. As DNA, the CDR3 is TGTGCCAGCAGCTTTAGTAGCGGGGGGGCCGTTACGCAGTATTTT.

The CDR3 loop is CASSPRGYGYTF. CDR3 DNA: TGTGCCAGCAGTCCCCGGGGATATGGCTACACCTTC. The chain couples TRBV6-5 to TRBJ1-2; D unresolved. From germline, CDR1 is MNHEY and CDR2 SVGAGI. The CDR3 has 12 residues. The germline V and J ends were trimmed by 5 bases and 5 bases, with 9 bases remaining between them.

The rearrangement uses TRBV7-6 and TRBJ2-7; TRBD1 matches 11 bases. V was clipped by 5 bases and J by 5 bases; unmatched bases: 17. CDR3 length equals 18 residues. Germline loops: CDR1 SGHVS, CDR2 FNYEAQ. As DNA, the CDR3 is TGTGCCAGCAGCCCCGCCCCTCCGAAGGGACAGGGGGTCAACGAGCAGTACTTC. Residues: CASSPAPPKGQGVNEQYF.

V and J are TRBV7-6 and TRBJ2-7; 9 nucleotides agree with TRBD1. The V gene's germline CDR1 is SGHVS and CDR2 FNYEAQ. The CDR3 consists of 17 residues. The V and J ends lost 1 base and 2 bases, in that order; junction bases with no gene match: 9. CDR3 protein: CASSLGGTGRGTYEQYF. The CDR3 coding sequence is TGTGCCAGCAGCTTAGGGGGGACAGGGAGGGGAACCTACGAGCAGTACTTC. The full variable domain, its missing parts supplied by reference TRBV7-6 and TRBJ2-7, is GAGVSQSPRYKVTKRGQDVALRCDPISGHVSLYWYRQALGQGPEFLTYFNYEAQQDKSGLPNDRFSAERPEGSISTLTIQRTEQRDSAMYRCASSLGGTGRGTYEQYFGPGTRLTVT.

This rearrangement joins TRBV29-1 to TRBJ1-1; D remains unclear. Germline assignment: CDR1 SQVTM and CDR2 ANQGSEA. V lost 7 bases to trimming and J lost 4 bases, with 7 bases between them. The CDR3 consists of 10 residues. CDR3 in DNA: TGCAGCGCCGGGTTCACTGAAGCTTTCTTT. Residues: CSAGFTEAFF. Full variable domain (rest looked up from reference TRBV29-1 and TRBJ1-1): SAVISQKPSRDICQRGTSLTIQCQVDSQVTMMFWYRQQPGQSLTLIATANQGSEATYESGFVIDKFPISRPNLTFSTLTVSNMSPEDSSIYLCSAGFTEAFFGQGTRLTVV.

The V call is TRBV18, the J call TRBJ2-7, with TRBD1 as a possible D gene (5 bases). V lost 6 bases and J 4 bases, leaving 25 bases between the germline ends. Germline-derived CDR1 and CDR2 are KGHSH and LQKENI. This CDR3 is built from 17 residues. CDR3 region: CASSPSGRVILGYEQYF. The CDR3 bases are TGTGCCAGCTCCCCGTCGGGCAGGGTGATACTCGGGTACGAGCAGTACTTC.

V usage is TRBV5-4 and J usage is TRBJ2-4; 11 bases match TRBD2. The CDR3 has 16 residues. J lost 4 bases, V lost 1 base, and 4 bases had no gene match. Germline loops: CDR1 SGHNT, CDR2 YYREEE (reference sequence). The CDR3, as DNA: TGTGCCAGCAGCTTGTCGCCTAGCGGGGGGAAAAACATTCAGTACTTC. This gives the protein CASSLSPSGGKNIQYF.

The rearrangement joins TRBV18 to TRBJ1-2; 7 positions agree with TRBD1. CDR1 and CDR2 (germline): KGHSH, LQKENI. The ends lost 3 bases at V and 7 bases at J; junction bases unmatched: 8. This CDR3 region has 14 residues. The CDR3 region has the DNA TGTGCCAGCTCACCGAATGGACAGGCTCCTGGCTACACCTTC. Protein sequence: CASSPNGQAPGYTF.